This T cell receptor (beta chain) appears in the sequencing data of a study of cytomegalovirus exposure and HLA in healthy donors. Notes on this clone: Its antigen is not known.

Whole-study findings and limits: According to the study, 160 or so TCR beta chains were cytomegalovirus-associated.

With 60 Vbeta and 13 Jbeta primers, the PCR was carried out. Assay used: immunoSEQ multiplex PCR; TCRdb lists only in-frame clones, some missing. The sample contains 100,000 to 150,000 clones, more than 60% of which appear only once. CDR1 and CDR2 from the germline V gene are MNHEY and SVGAGI. The V gene lost 4 bases and the J gene lost 2 bases, with 8 bases spanning the gap. The CDR3 is 13 amino acids. The sequenced sample consisted of PBMCs. This sequence originates from a woman aged 18-30 years in good health and CMV-seronegative. The chain combines TRBV6-5 with TRBJ2-5; a weak D match, TRBD2 (5 bases). CDR3 amino acids: CASSLLGQETQYF. As DNA, the CDR3 is TGTGCCAGCAGTTTACTAGGACAAGAGACCCAGTACTTC.